One and the same sample provided the 17 T cell receptor beta chains below, sequenced in a study of blood T cell repertoires in COVID-19. Repertoires were generated with immunoSEQ multiplex PCR, while TCRdb's copy carries only in-frame clones and drops some. The sample holds fewer than 45,000 clones, around nine tenths seen once. The sequenced sample was peripheral blood. The receptors were gathered from a woman between 40 and 50 years old with acute or convalescent COVID-19.

This clone was seen more than once but under ten times. This CDR3 is CASSPDSGGLLTDTQYF. DNA for the CDR3: TGTGCCAGCAGCCCCGATAGCGGGGGACTCCTCACAGATACGCAGTATTTT. V gene TRBV7-7 combines with J gene TRBJ2-3; 9 nucleotides align to TRBD2. This CDR3 spans 17 amino acids. The germline V gene encodes CDR1 SSHAT and CDR2 FNYEAQ (reference sequence). The V gene end was trimmed by 5 bases and the J gene end by 2 bases; junction bases not matched to a gene: 11. Using reference TRBV7-7 and TRBJ2-3 for the parts outside the CDR3, the full variable domain is GAGVSQSPRYKVTKRGQDVTLRCDPISSHATLYWYQQALGQGPEFLTYFNYEAQPDKSGLPSDRFSAERPEGSISTLTIQRTEQRDSAMYRCASSPDSGGLLTDTQYFGPGTRLTVL.

In the case of this clone: The junction and the germline gene differ at one end; a read error may be behind it. The chain is built from TRBV6-2 or TRBV6-3 and TRBJ2-3; 9 bases fit TRBD1. This CDR3 contains 11 residues. Germline-derived CDR1 and CDR2 are MNHEY and SVGEGT. CDR3 protein: CASSPRDRVHF. Written as DNA, the CDR3 is TGTGCCAGCAGTCCCCGGGACAGGGTGCATTTT.

The chain recombines TRBV5-1 with TRBJ1-6; D gene ambiguous. Germline V gene data show CDR1 as SGHRS and CDR2 as YFSETQ. Trimming removed 0 bases at V and 10 bases at J, with 11 bases between. The CDR3 covers 14 residues. This chain's CDR3 is CASSLAWLGSPLHF. The CDR3 bases are TGCGCCAGCAGCTTGGCCTGGCTGGGCTCACCCCTCCACTTT.

The chain carries TRBV5-6 and TRBJ2-1, with 8 positions matching TRBD2. The V gene end was trimmed by 3 bases and the J gene end by 6 bases; junction bases not matched to a gene: 11. CDR1 and CDR2 from the germline V gene are SGHDT and YYEEEE. This CDR3 has 16 residues. In DNA form, the CDR3 reads TGTGCCAGCAGCTCCGCCAGAGCGGGGGAATCCAATGAGCAGTTCTTC. Protein: CASSSARAGESNEQFF.

The chain links TRBV29-1 to TRBJ2-7; D is possibly TRBD2 (5 bases). CDR1 is SQVTM and CDR2 is ANQGSEA in the germline V gene. Trimming took 6 bases from V and 2 from J, leaving 14 bases between them. The CDR3 totals 13 residues. Here the CDR3 reads CSVLLGVPYEQYF. The CDR3 region has the DNA TGCAGCGTACTCCTCGGGGTACCCTACGAGCAGTACTTC.

This chain uses TRBV10-3 with TRBJ1-1, with TRBD1 matching 10 bases. The germline gives CDR1 ENHRY, CDR2 SYGVKD. Unmatched junction bases numbered 11, after V lost 6 bases and J lost 7 bases. This CDR3 comprises 15 residues. CDR3 protein: CAIRPGTGEWNEAFF. The CDR3 nucleotides read TGTGCCATCAGACCCGGGACAGGGGAATGGAATGAAGCTTTCTTT.

This sequence joins TRBV5-4 and TRBJ2-2; 7 bases are a match to TRBD2. CDR3 length equals 15 residues. The germline V gene has CDR1 SGHNT and CDR2 YYREEE (reference sequence). Trimming at V came to 0 bases and at J to 3 bases, leaving 2 bases not matched to a gene. CDR3 DNA: TGTGCCAGCAGCTTGGGTCTAGCGGACACCGGGGAGCTGTTTTTT. The encoded protein is CASSLGLADTGELFF.

The chain combines TRBV9 with TRBJ2-3; 8 bases fit TRBD1. The CDR3 is made up of 15 amino acids. The germline gives CDR1 SGDLS, CDR2 YYNGEE. The trim removed 2 bases at V and 7 bases at J, leaving 9 bases unmatched. DNA for the CDR3: TGTGCCAGCAGCGTGGGACAGGCGTTCAGGAATACGCAGTATTTT. Its translation: CASSVGQAFRNTQYF.

The chain couples TRBV14 to TRBJ1-5; tentatively, D is TRBD1 (6 bases). The germline V gene encodes CDR1 SGHDN and CDR2 FVKESK. Trimming took 3 bases from V and 3 from J, leaving 21 bases between them. The CDR3 is 18 amino acids. Here the CDR3 DNA reads TGTGCCAGCAGCCATTTAGGCCAGGGGCGGGCAATCAATCAGCCCCAGCATTTT. Translating it yields CASSHLGQGRAINQPQHF. The full variable domain, in which reference TRBV14 and TRBJ1-5 provide the parts outside the CDR3, is EAGVTQFPSHSVIEKGQTVTLRCDPISGHDNLYWYRRVMGKEIKFLLHFVKESKQDESGMPNNRFLAERTGGTYSTLKVQPAELEDSGVYFCASSHLGQGRAINQPQHFGDGTRLSIL.

The chain couples TRBV5-1 to TRBJ2-3; 9 bases match TRBD1. Per germline, CDR1 SGHRS and CDR2 YFSETQ. The CDR3 loop spans 16 amino acids. V lost 4 bases and J lost 2; bases outside the gene matches: 8. CDR3 coding DNA: TGCGCCAGCAGCCCCGGACAGGGGACGCACACAGATACGCAGTATTTT. Protein product: CASSPGQGTHTDTQYF.

This chain links TRBV18 with TRBJ2-1; D perhaps matches TRBD1 (6 bases). Trimming removed 3 bases from V and 6 bases from J, with 15 bases in between. The CDR3 contains 15 residues. CDR1 and CDR2 from the germline V gene are KGHSH and LQKENI. In nucleotides, the CDR3 is TGTGCCAGCTCACCCAGGACAGCCTGGGGCAATGAGCAGTTCTTC. Its translation is CASSPRTAWGNEQFF.

The rearrangement joins TRBV11-2 to TRBJ2-2, with 7 positions matching TRBD2. J was trimmed by 5 bases and V by 3 bases; bases with no gene match: 3. The germline gives CDR1 SGHAT, CDR2 FQNNGV. This CDR3 region has 14 residues. CDR3 loop: CASSFIGGTGELFF. In DNA, the CDR3 is TGTGCCAGCAGCTTTATCGGGGGGACCGGGGAGCTGTTTTTT.

The V and J genes are TRBV28 and TRBJ1-1; the match to TRBD1 covers 8 bases. CDR3 size: 14 residues. Germline values: CDR1 MDHEN, CDR2 SYDVKM. Trimming at V came to 7 bases and at J to 3 bases, leaving 7 bases not matched to a gene. CDR3 sequence: CASNPGTGYTEAFF. CDR3 nucleotides: TGTGCCAGCAATCCCGGGACAGGCTACACTGAAGCTTTCTTT.

The chain employs TRBV5-1 and TRBJ2-7; no reliable D call. The V end lost 0 bases, the J end lost 2 bases, and 6 bases lay between the germline ends. Germline lookup yields CDR1 SGHRS and CDR2 YFSETQ. There are 13 residues in the CDR3. CDR3 amino acids: CASSLDRAYEQYF. In DNA, the CDR3 is TGCGCCAGCAGCTTGGACAGAGCCTACGAGCAGTACTTC.

The chain uses TRBV27 and TRBJ2-1; 10 bases are a match to TRBD2. The CDR3 loop spans 13 amino acids. V was clipped by 5 bases and J by 11 bases; unmatched bases: 6. Germline V gives CDR1 MNHEY, CDR2 SMNVEV (reference sequence). The CDR3 reads CASSGLAGVQQFF. The CDR3 nucleotides read TGTGCCAGCAGTGGGCTAGCGGGAGTCCAGCAGTTCTTC.

V usage is TRBV7-9 and J usage is TRBJ2-3, with D possibly being TRBD1 (6 bases). The V gene lost 5 bases and the J gene lost 0 bases, with 15 bases spanning the gap. The CDR3 has 16 residues. Germline CDR1 SEHNR, CDR2 FQNEAQ (reference sequence). CDR3 sequence reads: CASSAWTVPSTDTQYF. CDR3 coding DNA: TGTGCCAGCAGCGCCTGGACAGTCCCTAGCACAGATACGCAGTATTTT.

The V gene is TRBV7-2, the J gene TRBJ1-4, with a possible D match to TRBD1 (5 bases). Germline V gene lookup returns CDR1 SGHTA and CDR2 FQGNSA. Trimming shortened V by 4 bases and J by 5 bases, and 14 bases separated the two germline ends. The CDR3 covers 15 residues. The CDR3 spells CASSSWDGGNEKLFF. As DNA, the CDR3 is TGTGCCAGCAGCTCCTGGGACGGAGGGAATGAAAAACTGTTTTTT.